Included here is one T cell receptor beta chain sequence, with context. The entry originates in a study of blood T cell repertoires in COVID-19. The wider study: Some COVID-19 samples were acute and others convalescent; all came from the United States, Italy and Spain.

V lost 5 bases and J 4 bases, leaving 11 bases between the germline ends. This CDR3 spans 13 amino acids. Germline CDR1 and CDR2: LNHDA and SQIVND (reference sequence). Original methodology: Researchers report that nucleated cell counts were estimated from reference gene primer amplification. The repertoire was sequenced with immunoSEQ multiplex PCR; TCRdb's copy has only in-frame clones and lacks some. V and J calls and clone size are those listed in that table; D and trimming were worked out from the DNA. The repertoire holds about 210,000 clones, with 84% as singletons. The receptor was derived from a woman in her 50s with active or convalescent COVID-19. Sequenced input: peripheral blood. V gene TRBV19 combines with J gene TRBJ1-2; D gene uncertain. CDR3 DNA sequence: TGTGCCAGTAGTGCCCACAGTGGCTATGGCTACACCTTC. Its translation: CASSAHSGYGYTF. Full variable domain (remainder filled in from reference TRBV19 and TRBJ1-2): DGGITQSPKYLFRKEGQNVTLSCEQNLNHDAMYWYRQDPGQGLRLIYYSQIVNDFQKGDIAEGYSVSREKKESFPLTVTSAQKNPTAFYLCASSAHSGYGYTFGSGTRLTVV.